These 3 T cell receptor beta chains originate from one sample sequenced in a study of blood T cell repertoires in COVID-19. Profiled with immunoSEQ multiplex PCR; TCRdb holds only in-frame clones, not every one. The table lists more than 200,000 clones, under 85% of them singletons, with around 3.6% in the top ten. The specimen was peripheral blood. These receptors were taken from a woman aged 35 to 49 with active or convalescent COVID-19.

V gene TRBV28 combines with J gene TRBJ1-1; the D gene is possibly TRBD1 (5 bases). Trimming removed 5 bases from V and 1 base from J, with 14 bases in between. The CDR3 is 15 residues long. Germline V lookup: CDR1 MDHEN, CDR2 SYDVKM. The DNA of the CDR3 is TGTGCCAGCAGTCCAGAGTCGACAGCGAACACTGAAGCTTTCTTT. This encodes CASSPESTANTEAFF.

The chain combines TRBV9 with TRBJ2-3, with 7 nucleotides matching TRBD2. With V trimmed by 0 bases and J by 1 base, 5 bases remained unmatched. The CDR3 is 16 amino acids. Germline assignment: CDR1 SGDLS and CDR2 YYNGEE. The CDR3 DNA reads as TGTGCCAGCAGCGTAGGGGACTACCGAGGCACAGATACGCAGTATTTT. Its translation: CASSVGDYRGTDTQYF.

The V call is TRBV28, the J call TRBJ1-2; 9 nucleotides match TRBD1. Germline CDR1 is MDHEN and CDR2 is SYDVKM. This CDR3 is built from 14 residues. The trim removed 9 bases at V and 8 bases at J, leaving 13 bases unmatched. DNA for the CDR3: TGTGCCAGGCCCGGATCGGACAGGGGCGACGGCTACACCTTC. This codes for CARPGSDRGDGYTF.